The sample holds one count of the clone carrying this T cell receptor (beta chain). Repertoires were generated with immunoSEQ multiplex PCR, while TCRdb's copy carries only in-frame clones and drops some. This table holds over 14,000 clones, 60% to 85% found once. These data belong to a study of blood T cell repertoires in COVID-19. About the research overall: Specimens from acute and convalescent COVID-19 originated in the United States, Italy and Spain.

The sequencing sample was made of peripheral blood. The clonotype originates from a man in his 60s with acute or convalescent COVID-19.

The DNA of the CDR3 is TGTGCCAGCAGATTTGAGGGGGTAGGAGGGACCCAGTACTTC. Encoded protein: CASRFEGVGGTQYF. The V gene is TRBV27, the J gene TRBJ2-5; maybe TRBD1 (6 bases). The CDR3 runs 14 residues. CDR1 is MNHEY, CDR2 SMNVEV, per germline (reference sequence). The germline V and J ends were trimmed by 6 bases and 7 bases, with 18 bases remaining between them.